A selection of T cell receptor beta chains follows, all from one sample in a study of T cell responses to AZD1222 COVID-19 vaccine. The assay was immunoSEQ multiplex PCR, and TCRdb's table has in-frame clones only and misses some. The sample lists about 140,000 clones; about 89% were seen once. Here the sequenced sample was peripheral blood, taken on day 0 of AZD1222 vaccination. The receptors were gathered from an adult in good health. CDR3s include the opening cysteine and the closing phenylalanine or tryptophan. Each record gives: CDR3 protein, V gene, J gene.

cdr3_aa: CATSEGTEINTEAFF
v_call: TRBV24-1
j_call: TRBJ1-1

cdr3_aa: CASSRLADQETQYF
v_call: TRBV5-6
j_call: TRBJ2-5

cdr3_aa: CASSFVDKRDEFF
v_call: TRBV5-4
j_call: TRBJ2-1

cdr3_aa: CASSFRTALSYEQYF
v_call: TRBV27
j_call: TRBJ2-7

cdr3_aa: CASSLNSDTQYF
v_call: TRBV12-3/TRBV12-4
j_call: TRBJ2-3

cdr3_aa: CATSRDEAGRTDTQYF
v_call: TRBV15
j_call: TRBJ2-3

cdr3_aa: CASSLSLAYEQYF
v_call: TRBV27
j_call: TRBJ2-7

cdr3_aa: CASSPRQGYTGELFF
v_call: TRBV18
j_call: TRBJ2-2

cdr3_aa: CASSVGGADTEAFF
v_call: TRBV9
j_call: TRBJ1-1

cdr3_aa: CASTPRGGGNTEAFF
v_call: TRBV28
j_call: TRBJ1-1

cdr3_aa: CASSVDGGGFDQPQHF
v_call: TRBV9
j_call: TRBJ1-5

cdr3_aa: CATSRDMGLAGRRETQYF
v_call: TRBV15
j_call: TRBJ2-5

cdr3_aa: CASSFGRDEKLFF
v_call: TRBV5-4
j_call: TRBJ1-4

cdr3_aa: CASRESISGANVLTF
v_call: TRBV2
j_call: TRBJ2-6

cdr3_aa: CASSYRPFLNYGYTF
v_call: TRBV2
j_call: TRBJ1-2

cdr3_aa: CASSDSSCPSYEQYF
v_call: TRBV10-1
j_call: TRBJ2-7

cdr3_aa: CASSSLDRGGTQYF
v_call: TRBV7-9
j_call: TRBJ2-5

cdr3_aa: CASSRGDTGELFF
v_call: TRBV27
j_call: TRBJ2-2

cdr3_aa: CASSFPGDSRALHF
v_call: TRBV7-2
j_call: TRBJ1-6

cdr3_aa: CASSSTESSYEQYF
v_call: TRBV7-2
j_call: TRBJ2-7

cdr3_aa: CASSASGSTYEQYF
v_call: TRBV27
j_call: TRBJ2-7

cdr3_aa: CASSPTGDYYGYTF
v_call: TRBV5-1
j_call: TRBJ1-2

cdr3_aa: CASSIPGNQPQHF
v_call: TRBV6-2/TRBV6-3
j_call: TRBJ1-5

cdr3_aa: CASSPTDRPNSPLHF
v_call: TRBV18
j_call: TRBJ1-6

cdr3_aa: CASSSTTEAFF
v_call: TRBV6-5
j_call: TRBJ1-1

cdr3_aa: CASSKGQGRGNSPLHF
v_call: TRBV4-2
j_call: TRBJ1-6

cdr3_aa: CATRKAGEETQYF
v_call: TRBV6-5
j_call: TRBJ2-5

cdr3_aa: CASSYGTSTEAFF
v_call: TRBV6-2/TRBV6-3
j_call: TRBJ1-1

cdr3_aa: CASSLGRRQSGANVLTF
v_call: TRBV2
j_call: TRBJ2-6

cdr3_aa: CASSVAGSPYEQYF
v_call: TRBV9
j_call: TRBJ2-7

cdr3_aa: CASSQGTGAGWTEAFF
v_call: TRBV4-2
j_call: TRBJ1-1

cdr3_aa: CACAGGYYTEAFF
v_call: TRBV30
j_call: TRBJ1-1

cdr3_aa: CASSYSGRAGAGNTIYF
v_call: TRBV6-2/TRBV6-3
j_call: TRBJ1-3

cdr3_aa: CASSPEGGLDTDTQYF
v_call: TRBV7-6
j_call: TRBJ2-3

cdr3_aa: CASSHGPPGETQYF
v_call: TRBV5-4
j_call: TRBJ2-5

cdr3_aa: CASSSRLTMNTEAFF
v_call: TRBV9
j_call: TRBJ1-1

cdr3_aa: CASSLLTLAGDSYNEQFF
v_call: TRBV5-4
j_call: TRBJ2-1

cdr3_aa: CASSYRENEQFF
v_call: TRBV6-2/TRBV6-3
j_call: TRBJ2-1

cdr3_aa: CSVREARGEQYF
v_call: TRBV29-1
j_call: TRBJ2-7

cdr3_aa: CASSYPQREQYF
v_call: TRBV6-2/TRBV6-3
j_call: TRBJ2-7

cdr3_aa: CSVGPGSYEQYF
v_call: TRBV29-1
j_call: TRBJ2-7

cdr3_aa: CASSFTRAPYNEQFF
v_call: TRBV7-3
j_call: TRBJ2-1

cdr3_aa: CATGTSQGNEQFF
v_call: TRBV2
j_call: TRBJ2-1

cdr3_aa: CASSLRTGVNEQFF
v_call: TRBV5-4
j_call: TRBJ2-1

cdr3_aa: CASSQAGVHTGELFF
v_call: TRBV3-1/TRBV3-2
j_call: TRBJ2-2

cdr3_aa: CASSEAGTGLRQPQHF
v_call: TRBV2
j_call: TRBJ1-5

cdr3_aa: CASSSSSAANEKLFF
v_call: TRBV5-1
j_call: TRBJ1-4

cdr3_aa: CASTVLGGGTEAFF
v_call: TRBV28
j_call: TRBJ1-1

cdr3_aa: CASSQGQGGWNSPLHF
v_call: TRBV4-1
j_call: TRBJ1-6

cdr3_aa: CASSRQTGQGTYEQYF
v_call: TRBV5-4
j_call: TRBJ2-7

cdr3_aa: CASSLDRGLGNEQFF
v_call: TRBV11-2
j_call: TRBJ2-1

cdr3_aa: CASSLGGREFF
v_call: TRBV6-2/TRBV6-3
j_call: TRBJ2-1

cdr3_aa: CASSLAGYFSYEQYF
v_call: TRBV13
j_call: TRBJ2-7

cdr3_aa: CASSHGFGGGVNGYTF
v_call: TRBV4-1
j_call: TRBJ1-2

cdr3_aa: CASSIGAGGEPGNTIYF
v_call: TRBV19
j_call: TRBJ1-3

cdr3_aa: CASSVALGYQETQYF
v_call: TRBV9
j_call: TRBJ2-5

cdr3_aa: CASSLLTNTEAFF
v_call: TRBV5-1
j_call: TRBJ1-1

cdr3_aa: CASSYSTTSSYNEQFF
v_call: TRBV6-5
j_call: TRBJ2-1

cdr3_aa: CASSPRLAGGLSYNEQFF
v_call: TRBV7-2
j_call: TRBJ2-1